This TCR beta chain is from a study of T cell responses to AZD1222 COVID-19 vaccine. Repertoires were generated with immunoSEQ multiplex PCR, while TCRdb's copy carries only in-frame clones and drops some. The top ten hold 0.5% to 0.7% of the sample, which has hundreds of thousands of clones, 90% to 95% seen once. This CDR3 has 13 amino acids. Trimming took off 2 bases at V and 2 bases at J, with 7 bases between the two ends. This clone was recorded a few times. This receptor was identified in an adult who received the AZD1222 COVID-19 vaccine. Here the sequenced sample was peripheral blood, taken 28 days after the second AZD1222 dose. This chain links TRBV12-3 or TRBV12-4 with TRBJ2-7; D remains unclear. This CDR3 reads CASSLSRTYEQYF. For the CDR3, the DNA is TGTGCCAGCAGTTTATCCCGTACCTACGAGCAGTACTTC.